The 15 T cell receptor beta chains below all came from one sample that was sequenced in a study of cytomegalovirus exposure and HLA in healthy donors. The PCR contained 60 Vbeta and 13 Jbeta primers. Assay used: immunoSEQ multiplex PCR; TCRdb lists only in-frame clones, some missing. Among roughly 180,000 clones, 78% were seen once, and the ten largest hold about 5.6%. Sequences were obtained from PBMCs. The receptor set was obtained from a woman younger than 45 in good health and CMV-seropositive.

Turning to this clone: Different DNA sequences within this sample yield the same CDR3. J is TRBJ2-5 and V is TRBV5-4; D is unresolved. This CDR3 spans 11 amino acids. Trimming left V 3 bases short and J 2 bases short, with 2 bases between. CDR1 is SGHNT and CDR2 is YYREEE in the germline V gene (reference sequence). The CDR3 reads CASSSQETQYF. CDR3 DNA sequence: TGTGCCAGCAGCTCTCAAGAGACCCAGTACTTC.

The chain employs TRBV5-8 and TRBJ1-1; D not certain. This CDR3 region has 13 residues. Germline values: CDR1 SGHTS, CDR2 YDEGEE. V was cut by 5 bases and J by 3 bases, with 11 bases left in between. CDR3 bases: TGTGCCAGCAGGTACGACTCGGACACTGAAGCTTTCTTT. Translation: CASRYDSDTEAFF.

The V call is TRBV5-1, the J call TRBJ2-3, with TRBD2 matching 7 bases. This CDR3 contains 14 residues. V was pared by 4 bases and J by 4 bases, with 6 bases of the junction left unmatched. Germline V lookup: CDR1 SGHRS, CDR2 YFSETQ. CDR3 in DNA: TGCGCCAGCAGCGAACGACTAGCAGCAGATACGCAGTATTTT. Its translation: CASSERLAADTQYF. Together with reference TRBV5-1 and TRBJ2-3, the CDR3 gives the full variable domain: KAGVTQTPRYLIKTRGQQVTLSCSPISGHRSVSWYQQTPGQGLQFLFEYFSETQRNKGNFPGRFSGRQFSNSRSEMNVSTLELGDSALYLCASSERLAADTQYFGPGTRLTVL.

The V gene is TRBV6-6, the J gene TRBJ1-1; no firm D call. Germline values: CDR1 MNHNY, CDR2 SVGAGI (reference sequence). The V end was cut by 2 bases, the J end by 4 bases, with 14 bases between. CDR3 size: 15 residues. The CDR3: CASSYSGPWGTEAFF. CDR3 nucleotide sequence: TGTGCCAGCAGTTACAGCGGTCCCTGGGGCACTGAAGCTTTCTTT.

The chain joins TRBV7-2 to TRBJ2-3; 8 nucleotides align to TRBD2. Germline V lookup: CDR1 SGHTA, CDR2 FQGNSA. The trim removed 1 base at V and 6 bases at J, leaving 6 bases unmatched. The CDR3 has 15 residues. The CDR3 loop reads CASSLVSGDEDTQYF. Here the CDR3 DNA reads TGTGCCAGCAGCTTAGTTAGCGGGGACGAGGATACGCAGTATTTT.

Only a few counts were recorded for this clone. The genes are TRBV2 and TRBJ1-1; D gene uncertain. The CDR3 is made up of 13 amino acids. The V gene's germline CDR1 is SNHLY and CDR2 FYNNEI. V was cut by 2 bases and J by 4 bases, with 8 bases left in between. The CDR3 loop reads CASSEWRGTEAFF. The CDR3 region has the DNA TGTGCCAGCAGTGAATGGCGGGGCACTGAAGCTTTCTTT.

The chain combines TRBV5-1 with TRBJ2-7; D is perhaps TRBD1 (6 bases). Trimming shortened V by 2 bases and J by 3 bases, and 18 bases separated the two germline ends. CDR1 and CDR2 from the germline V gene are SGHRS and YFSETQ. The CDR3 loop spans 16 amino acids. Here the CDR3 reads CASSLTGSSSLYEQYF. The CDR3 bases are TGCGCCAGCAGCTTAACAGGGAGTAGTAGCCTCTACGAGCAGTACTTC.

This chain uses TRBV2 with TRBJ2-2; D is possibly TRBD1 (6 bases). CDR3 length equals 15 residues. With 1 base removed from V and 5 bases from J, the gap between germline ends came to 11 bases. The germline V gene encodes CDR1 SNHLY and CDR2 FYNNEI. The CDR3 sequence is CASSEVPGVTGELFF. The CDR3 coding sequence is TGTGCCAGCAGTGAAGTCCCAGGGGTTACCGGGGAGCTGTTTTTT.

The chain joins TRBV11-2 to TRBJ2-7; TRBD1 is a possible D gene (6 bases). CDR3 length equals 14 residues. The germline CDR1 and CDR2 sequences are SGHAT and FQNNGV. Trimming took 1 base from V and 2 from J, leaving 9 bases between them. This CDR3 reads CASSLVAGAYEQYF. CDR3 bases: TGTGCCAGCAGCTTAGTTGCAGGGGCCTACGAGCAGTACTTC.

Comment on this clone: The sample holds other DNA sequences that translate to the same CDR3. CDR3 loop: CASSTGTGNSNQPQHF. The CDR3 DNA reads as TGCGCCAGCAGTACCGGGACAGGGAATAGCAATCAGCCCCAGCATTTT. J is TRBJ1-5 and V is TRBV10-2; 9 bases line up with TRBD1. The CDR3 is made up of 16 amino acids. Trimming removed 5 bases from V and 0 bases from J; junction bases left unmatched: 5. From germline, CDR1 is WSHSY and CDR2 SAAADI.

The chain has TRBV27 and TRBJ1-1, with D perhaps TRBD1 (5 bases). Looked up from germline, CDR1 is MNHEY and CDR2 is SMNVEV (reference sequence). This CDR3 has 14 amino acids. The V gene lost 1 base and the J gene lost 3 bases, with 9 bases spanning the gap. CDR3 protein: CASSLLGGDTEAFF. Here the CDR3 DNA reads TGTGCCAGCAGTTTATTGGGGGGAGACACTGAAGCTTTCTTT.

This clone was found a few times. The gene calls are TRBV7-6 and TRBJ1-2, with 8 bases lining up with TRBD1. The trim removed 5 bases at V and 7 bases at J, leaving 15 bases unmatched. The CDR3 totals 16 residues. Germline CDR1 SGHVS, CDR2 FNYEAQ. CDR3 amino acids: CASSLKTTGDLGGYTF. The CDR3 bases are TGTGCCAGCAGCCTTAAAACGACAGGGGACTTGGGTGGCTACACCTTC.

The genes are TRBV4-3 and TRBJ1-4; perhaps TRBD1 as D (5 bases). Trimming took off 1 base at V and 1 base at J, with 19 bases between the two ends. This CDR3 is built from 19 residues. CDR1 is LGHNA, CDR2 YSLEER, per germline. The CDR3 coding sequence is TGCGCCAGCAGCCAAGCTGGCGGCGGCCGGGGGGAAACTAATGAAAAACTGTTTTTT. Translating it yields CASSQAGGGRGETNEKLFF.

CDR3 in amino acids: CASSSLPGILYDNTQYF. CDR3 coding DNA: TGTGCCAGCAGCTCACTACCAGGGATACTATATGATAATACGCAGTATTTT. The J gene is TRBJ2-3, the V gene TRBV7-3, with TRBD1 as a possible D gene (5 bases). Trimming removed 4 bases at V and 7 bases at J, with 24 bases between. This CDR3 region has 17 residues. The germline CDR1 and CDR2 sequences are SGHTA and FQGTGA. Looking up the rest from reference TRBV7-3 and TRBJ2-3 gives the full variable domain: GAGVSQTPSNKVTEKGKYVELRCDPISGHTALYWYRQSLGQGPEFLIYFQGTGAADDSGLPNDRFFAVRPEGSVSTLKIQRTERGDSAVYLCASSSLPGILYDNTQYFGPGTRLTVL.

This clone turned up a few times. The genes are TRBV18 and TRBJ1-1; no clear D gene. Germline CDR1 is KGHSH and CDR2 is LQKENI. Deletions cut 4 bases from V and 5 bases from J, with 11 bases between. The CDR3 runs 13 residues. The CDR3 protein is CASSRGPGTEAFF. The CDR3 DNA reads TGTGCCAGCTCACGAGGGCCGGGGACTGAAGCTTTCTTT.